This entry lists 5 T cell receptor beta chains sequenced from one sample in a study of blood T cells in healthy people across ages. The second PCR ran about 6 to 12 cycles with a sample-barcoded 5' primer and J-beta primers. TCRdb called the 5' RACE reads again in MiXCR, with one record for every CDR3 protein. The sample has 1.5 million to 2 million distinct CDR3 sequences, over 25% seen once. The sequenced sample was blood. Receptor source: a woman younger than 45 in good health.

This clonotype was observed a handful of times. The rearrangement uses TRBV3-1 and TRBJ2-7, with 8 bases aligning to TRBD1. V was clipped by 4 bases and J by 3 bases; unmatched bases: 8. The germline gives CDR1 LGHDT, CDR2 YNNKEL (reference sequence). This CDR3 has 15 residues. Here the CDR3 reads CASSPGRQGNYEQYF. The CDR3 region has the DNA TGTGCCAGCAGCCCGGGACGACAGGGGAACTACGAGCAGTACTTC.

This clonotype was picked up a small number of times. The rearrangement joins TRBV28 to TRBJ1-2; a possible D gene is TRBD1 (6 bases). This CDR3 is built from 13 residues. Trimming cost V 5 bases and J 8 bases, with 15 bases left between them. Per the germline V gene, CDR1 is MDHEN and CDR2 is SYDVKM. The CDR3 sequence: CASSLEDSHGYTF. As DNA, the CDR3 is TGTGCCAGCAGTCTGGAGGACAGCCACGGCTACACCTTC.

This clonotype occurred a few times. This CDR3 is CASRRGGSQDTQYF. DNA of the CDR3: TGTGCCAGCAGGCGGGGGGGAAGTCAAGATACGCAGTATTTT. This chain joins TRBV27 and TRBJ2-3, with 9 bases lining up with TRBD2. This CDR3 contains 14 residues. CDR1 MNHEY and CDR2 SMNVEV come from the germline V gene (reference sequence). With V trimmed by 6 bases and J by 5 bases, 6 bases remained unmatched.

J is TRBJ2-7 and V is TRBV24-1; D remains ambiguous. The CDR3 is made up of 15 amino acids. The germline V and J ends were trimmed by 2 bases and 7 bases, with 17 bases remaining between them. Germline-derived CDR1 and CDR2 are KGHDR and SFDVKD. CDR3 sequence reads: CATSDWGGSYNEQYF. In DNA form, the CDR3 reads TGTGCCACCAGTGATTGGGGTGGATCCTACAATGAGCAGTACTTC.

This clonotype was picked up a small number of times. V usage is TRBV20-1 and J usage is TRBJ1-2, with D possibly matching TRBD1 (5 bases). V was cut by 5 bases and J by 3 bases, with 16 bases left in between. Germline CDR1 and CDR2: DFQATT and SNEGSKA (reference sequence). The CDR3 length is 14 residues. The DNA of the CDR3 is TGCAGTGCTGCCCTAGGAAGAGGGGACTATGGCTACACCTTC. It yields the protein CSAALGRGDYGYTF.